The 29 T cell receptor beta chains listed next were all sequenced from one sample in a study of blood T cell repertoires in COVID-19. TCRdb's table, derived via immunoSEQ multiplex PCR, lists solely in-frame clones and lacks some. The table records 80,000 or so clones, 70% to 90% of them present only once. The specimen sequenced was peripheral blood. The receptor source for this set is a man between 60 and 70 years old with COVID-19, enrolled during active disease.

The DNA for the CDR3 is TGTGCCAGCAGCTTAGTAGCGGGAGGGCCTTGGGAGCAGTTCTTC. Amino acids: CASSLVAGGPWEQFF. The chain joins TRBV11-2 to TRBJ2-1, with TRBD2 identical over 11 bases. This CDR3 region has 15 residues. The V segment lost 1 base and the J segment 10 bases; nucleotides outside the gene matches: 6. CDR1 SGHAT and CDR2 FQNNGV come from the germline V gene. The whole variable domain, filled in from reference TRBV11-2 and TRBJ2-1, reads EAGVAQSPRYKIIEKRQSVAFWCNPISGHATLYWYQQILGQGPKLLIQFQNNGVVDDSQLPKDRFSAERLKGVDSTLKIQPAKLEDSAVYLCASSLVAGGPWEQFFGPGTRLTVL.

The genes are TRBV7-9 and TRBJ1-2; D possibly corresponds to TRBD1 (5 bases). The ends were cut back, 5 bases at V and 4 bases at J, with 11 bases in the middle. CDR1 is SEHNR and CDR2 is FQNEAQ in the germline V gene (reference sequence). CDR3 length: 13 residues. The CDR3 bases are TGTGCCAGCAGCACGGACACGGGCTATGGCTACACCTTC. Translating gives CASSTDTGYGYTF. Together with reference TRBV7-9 and TRBJ1-2, the CDR3 gives the full variable domain: DTGVSQNPRHKITKRGQNVTFRCDPISEHNRLYWYRQTLGQGPEFLTYFQNEAQLEKSRLLSDRFSAERPKGSFSTLEIQRTEQGDSAMYLCASSTDTGYGYTFGSGTRLTVV.

The V call is TRBV4-1, the J call TRBJ1-2; no reliable D call. Trimming shortened V by 3 bases and J by 5 bases, and 7 bases separated the two germline ends. The CDR3 is made up of 12 amino acids. Looked up from germline, CDR1 is MGHRA and CDR2 is YSYEKL. Here the CDR3 DNA reads TGCGCCAGCAGCCAGGCAGATTATGGCTACACCTTC. This translates into CASSQADYGYTF.

V and J are TRBV6-4 and TRBJ1-5, with D hard to call. The CDR3 loop spans 15 amino acids. Germline V gives CDR1 MRHNA, CDR2 SNTAGT. V was pared by 4 bases and J by 4 bases, with 14 bases between. The CDR3, as DNA: TGTGCCAGCAGTGCCAATACCGGGAGAAATCAGCCCCAGCATTTT. Protein product: CASSANTGRNQPQHF.

Here the CDR3 DNA reads TGCGCCAGCAGTGAGTCGGGACAGGGTATCTTTCAGCCCCAGCATTTT. Translation gives CASSESGQGIFQPQHF. V and J are TRBV10-1 and TRBJ1-5; 9 bases match TRBD1. Unmatched junction bases numbered 6, after V lost 0 bases and J lost 6 bases. The CDR3 consists of 16 residues. Germline CDR1 is WNHNN and CDR2 is SYGVQD (reference sequence).

The V and J genes are TRBV30 and TRBJ2-2; 9 nucleotides match TRBD2. V gave up 3 bases and J gave up 1 base; unmatched junction bases: 3. The germline V gene encodes CDR1 GTSNPN and CDR2 SVGIG (reference sequence). The CDR3 extends over 15 amino acids. The DNA for the CDR3 is TGTGCCTGGAGAAAAGCGGGAGGGAACACCGGGGAGCTGTTTTTT. Translating it yields CAWRKAGGNTGELFF.

The chain carries TRBV4-2 and TRBJ2-1, with 8 bases aligning to TRBD2. J gave up 5 bases and V 4 bases, and 7 bases lay outside the gene matches. The CDR3 has 15 residues. Germline CDR1 is LGHNA and CDR2 is YNFKEQ. The CDR3, as DNA: TGTGCCAGCAGCCCATCCCAGCGGGAGAACAATGAGCAGTTCTTC. Its protein product is CASSPSQRENNEQFF.

The J gene is TRBJ2-1, the V gene TRBV19; 8 nucleotides match TRBD1. V lost 1 base to trimming and J lost 8 bases; unmatched junction nucleotides: 10. The CDR3 totals 16 residues. Germline V gene sequence: CDR1 LNHDA, CDR2 SQIVND (reference sequence). CDR3 region: CASSIGRDRPWDEQFF. The CDR3 DNA sequence: TGTGCCAGTAGTATAGGCCGGGACAGGCCCTGGGATGAGCAGTTCTTC.

The V gene is TRBV19, the J gene TRBJ1-4, with a possible D match to TRBD1 (6 bases). The V end lost 4 bases, the J end lost 0 bases, and 18 bases lay between the germline ends. The length of the CDR3 is 18 residues. Germline loops: CDR1 LNHDA, CDR2 SQIVND (reference sequence). The CDR3 DNA is TGTGCCAGTAGTACCTCCCCCGGGACATACGCAACTAATGAAAAACTGTTTTTT. This encodes CASSTSPGTYATNEKLFF.

The chain recombines TRBV5-1 with TRBJ2-3, with D uncertain. The CDR3 is 13 residues long. Trimming stripped 2 bases from V and 6 bases from J, with 10 bases between. Germline assignment: CDR1 SGHRS and CDR2 YFSETQ. In nucleotides, the CDR3 is TGCGCCAGCAGCTTTCTACCCCGTGATACGCAGTATTTT. This translates into CASSFLPRDTQYF.

In its sample, this clone was seen a few times. V gene TRBV24-1 combines with J gene TRBJ2-2; 8 nucleotides agree with TRBD1. The CDR3 consists of 16 residues. The germline gives CDR1 KGHDR, CDR2 SFDVKD. V trimming: 2 bases; J trimming: 3 bases; junction bases outside the gene matches: 4. The CDR3 bases are TGTGCCACCAGTGATTCCGAGACAGGGGACACCGGGGAGCTGTTTTTT. This sequence encodes CATSDSETGDTGELFF.

The chain employs TRBV19 and TRBJ1-1; TRBD1 matches 12 bases. The CDR3 contains 16 residues. J lost 4 bases, V lost 7 bases, and 10 bases had no gene match. Germline V gives CDR1 LNHDA, CDR2 SQIVND (reference sequence). Here the CDR3 reads CASTTTGTGGVTEAFF. DNA for the CDR3: TGTGCCAGTACCACAACCGGGACAGGGGGCGTCACTGAAGCTTTCTTT. The full variable domain, rest sourced from reference TRBV19 and TRBJ1-1, is DGGITQSPKYLFRKEGQNVTLSCEQNLNHDAMYWYRQDPGQGLRLIYYSQIVNDFQKGDIAEGYSVSREKKESFPLTVTSAQKNPTAFYLCASTTTGTGGVTEAFFGQGTRLTVV.

The rearrangement joins TRBV18 to TRBJ1-2; TRBD1 aligns across 9 bases. The CDR3 covers 14 residues. Trimming took 3 bases from V and 8 from J; bases not matched to a gene: 7. The V gene's germline CDR1 is KGHSH and CDR2 LQKENI. The chain's CDR3 is CASSPGTGNDGYTF. For the CDR3, the DNA is TGTGCCAGCTCACCCGGGACAGGGAATGACGGCTACACCTTC.

J is TRBJ2-7 and V is TRBV14; 10 nucleotides agree with TRBD2. CDR1 and CDR2 from the germline V gene are SGHDN and FVKESK. This CDR3 is built from 16 residues. J gave up 2 bases and V 4 bases, and 8 bases lay outside the gene matches. CDR3 protein: CASSPKKTSGPYEQYF. The CDR3, as DNA: TGTGCCAGCAGCCCAAAAAAGACTAGCGGGCCCTACGAGCAGTACTTC.

On this clone itself: Because the CDR3's place on the DNA is in doubt, the DNA is left out and the CDR3 is given as listed by TCRdb. The V and J genes are TRBV6-1 and TRBJ2-1; the D segment call TRBD1 is taken from the table without a DNA check. The germline V gene encodes CDR1 MNHNS and CDR2 SASEGT. Counting both end residues, the CDR3 totals 14 amino acids. CDR3 amino acids: CASSEVGQGIWGFF.

V is TRBV28 and J is TRBJ1-1; possible D gene TRBD1, 5 bases. V was pared by 6 bases and J by 4 bases, with 15 bases between. CDR3 length equals 14 residues. Germline lookup yields CDR1 MDHEN and CDR2 SYDVKM. The CDR3 region has the DNA TGTGCCAGCAGAGTCGGGGGGGTGAGCACTGAAGCTTTCTTT. Translation gives CASRVGGVSTEAFF.

The rearrangement joins TRBV3-1 (or the pseudogene TRBV3-2) to TRBJ1-1; TRBD1 might be the D (5 bases). CDR1 is LGHDT, CDR2 YNNKEL, per germline (reference sequence). The CDR3 totals 12 residues. V lost 3 bases and J 7 bases, leaving 9 bases between the germline ends. CDR3 sequence reads: CASSQIDSEAFF. The CDR3 DNA sequence: TGTGCCAGCAGCCAGATAGACAGTGAAGCTTTCTTT.

CDR3 nucleotide sequence: TGTGCCAGCAGCGTAGTCGATGGCGGTACGCAGTATTTT. Its protein is CASSVVDGGTQYF. V gene TRBV9 combines with J gene TRBJ2-3; no clear D. Deletions cut 0 bases from V and 8 bases from J, with 10 bases between. Looked up from germline, CDR1 is SGDLS and CDR2 is YYNGEE. This CDR3 region has 13 residues.

In its sample, this clone was seen a few times. The chain combines TRBV2 with TRBJ1-5, with TRBD1 matching 9 bases. This CDR3 spans 13 amino acids. Germline CDR1 reads SNHLY; CDR2 reads FYNNEI. V lost 8 bases, J lost 7 bases, and 6 bases stayed unmatched. CDR3 sequence: CASGYRGQQPQHF. CDR3 nucleotides: TGTGCCAGCGGTTACAGGGGGCAACAGCCCCAGCATTTT.

This chain links TRBV7-9 with TRBJ1-1; 9 nucleotides match TRBD1. The junction had 6 bases not matched to a gene; V was cut back by 4 bases and J by 0 bases. This CDR3 is built from 16 residues. Germline-derived CDR1 and CDR2 are SEHNR and FQNEAQ (reference sequence). The CDR3 sequence is CASSSGTGSVNTEAFF. In nucleotides, the CDR3 is TGTGCCAGCAGCTCCGGGACAGGGTCGGTGAACACTGAAGCTTTCTTT.

The chain recombines TRBV5-1 with TRBJ2-3; D unclear. Germline-derived CDR1 and CDR2 are SGHRS and YFSETQ. This CDR3 region has 12 residues. V lost 0 bases and J lost 5, with 4 bases in between. The CDR3, as DNA: TGCGCCAGCAGCTTGGAACTAGATACGCAGTATTTT. It codes for CASSLELDTQYF.

The chain has TRBV5-1 and TRBJ1-2; tentatively, D is TRBD1 (5 bases). The CDR3 consists of 13 residues. With 4 bases removed from V and 5 bases from J, the gap between germline ends came to 12 bases. Germline CDR1 is SGHRS and CDR2 is YFSETQ. DNA for the CDR3: TGCGCCAGCAGCCCCTCCCAGGGTTATGGCTACACCTTC. Its translation: CASSPSQGYGYTF.

The chain combines TRBV21-1 with TRBJ2-3; TRBD2 is taken as the D call from the table, unchecked against the DNA. TRBV21-1 is a documented pseudogene. The length of the CDR3 is 16 residues. CDR3 loop: CASSKVRTSGTDTQYF. DNA for the CDR3: TGTGCCAGCAGCAAAGTGAGGACTAGTGGCACAGATACGCAGTATTTT.

The chain links TRBV3-1 (or the pseudogene TRBV3-2) to TRBJ2-2; TRBD2 aligns across 14 bases. V lost 4 bases, J lost 5 bases, and 9 bases stayed unmatched. CDR1 LGHDT and CDR2 YNNKEL come from the germline V gene (reference sequence). The CDR3 extends over 18 amino acids. CDR3 nucleotide sequence: TGTGCCAGCAGCCCCGGGACTAGCGGGGGCGGATTTACCGGGGAGCTGTTTTTT. It translates to CASSPGTSGGGFTGELFF.

This chain connects TRBV10-2 to TRBJ2-7; TRBD2 matches at 7 bases. This CDR3 contains 16 residues. Looked up from germline, CDR1 is WSHSY and CDR2 is SAAADI. V trimming: 5 bases; J trimming: 3 bases; junction bases outside the gene matches: 13. This CDR3 reads CASSPPEAAGLYEQYF. CDR3 bases: TGCGCCAGCAGTCCCCCCGAAGCAGCGGGGCTCTACGAGCAGTACTTC.

This sequence joins TRBV7-9 and TRBJ1-5; 7 bases are a match to TRBD1. The CDR3 length is 18 residues. Unmatched junction bases numbered 10, after V lost 1 base and J lost 1 base. The germline V gene encodes CDR1 SEHNR and CDR2 FQNEAQ (reference sequence). For the CDR3, the DNA is TGTGCCAGCAGCTTAGGACAGGGTTTCATGGGCAGCAATCAGCCCCAGCATTTT. Protein product: CASSLGQGFMGSNQPQHF.

This clone was seen only once. One end of the junction fails to match germline, which may point to a read error. The V and J genes are TRBV12-3 or TRBV12-4 and TRBJ1-2; TRBD1 matches 7 bases. CDR3 size: 12 residues. CDR3: CASSSTSRQGDF. The CDR3 coding sequence is TGTGCCAGCAGTTCCACGTCAAGACAGGGCGACTTC.

This clone was counted once. The chain has TRBV4-1 and TRBJ2-3, with TRBD1 as a possible D gene (5 bases). CDR1 is MGHRA and CDR2 is YSYEKL in the germline V gene. V lost 1 base to trimming and J lost 9 bases, with 17 bases between them. The CDR3 contains 15 residues. The CDR3 is CASSQVAKDIRTQYF. CDR3 DNA: TGCGCCAGCAGCCAAGTTGCCAAGGACATTAGGACGCAGTATTTT.

The chain couples TRBV28 to TRBJ1-2; 7 bases match TRBD1. The CDR3 extends over 15 amino acids. Germline CDR1 and CDR2: MDHEN and SYDVKM. V gave up 3 bases and J gave up 5 bases; unmatched junction bases: 9. The DNA of the CDR3 is TGTGCCAGCAGTTTTCCCCAGGGGGGCGCATATGGCTACACCTTC. This gives the protein CASSFPQGGAYGYTF.